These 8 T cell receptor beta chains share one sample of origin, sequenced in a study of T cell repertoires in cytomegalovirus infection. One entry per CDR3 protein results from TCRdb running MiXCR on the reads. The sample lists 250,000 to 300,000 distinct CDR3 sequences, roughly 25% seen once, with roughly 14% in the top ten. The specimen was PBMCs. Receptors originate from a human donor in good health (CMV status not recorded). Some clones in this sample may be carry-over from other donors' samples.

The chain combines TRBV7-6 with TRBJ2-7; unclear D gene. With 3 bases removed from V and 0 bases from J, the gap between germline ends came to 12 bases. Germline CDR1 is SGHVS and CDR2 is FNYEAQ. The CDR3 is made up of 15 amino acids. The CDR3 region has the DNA TGTGCCAGCAGCTTGCCGAGACGCGGCTCCTACGAGCAGTACTTC. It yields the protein CASSLPRRGSYEQYF.

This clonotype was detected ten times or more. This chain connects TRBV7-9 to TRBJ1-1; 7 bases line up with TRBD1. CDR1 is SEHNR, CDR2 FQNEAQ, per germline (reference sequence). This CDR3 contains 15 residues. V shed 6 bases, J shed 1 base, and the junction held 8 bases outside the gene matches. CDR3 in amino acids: CASRELQGGNTEAFF. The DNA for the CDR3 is TGTGCCAGCAGAGAACTCCAGGGGGGGAACACTGAAGCTTTCTTT.

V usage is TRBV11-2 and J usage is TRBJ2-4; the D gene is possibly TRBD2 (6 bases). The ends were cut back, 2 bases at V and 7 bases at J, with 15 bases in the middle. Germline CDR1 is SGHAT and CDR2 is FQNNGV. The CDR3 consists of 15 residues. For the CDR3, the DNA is TGTGCCAGCAGCTTATTTCGTCGGGGGTCGAACATTCAGTACTTC. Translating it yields CASSLFRRGSNIQYF.

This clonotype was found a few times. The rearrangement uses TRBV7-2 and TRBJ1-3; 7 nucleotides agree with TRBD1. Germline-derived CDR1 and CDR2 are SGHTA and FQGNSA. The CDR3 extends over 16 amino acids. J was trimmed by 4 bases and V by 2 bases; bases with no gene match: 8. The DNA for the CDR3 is TGTGCCAGCAGCTTAAGAAGGGGGCCGGGAGGAAACACCATATATTTT. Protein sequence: CASSLRRGPGGNTIYF.

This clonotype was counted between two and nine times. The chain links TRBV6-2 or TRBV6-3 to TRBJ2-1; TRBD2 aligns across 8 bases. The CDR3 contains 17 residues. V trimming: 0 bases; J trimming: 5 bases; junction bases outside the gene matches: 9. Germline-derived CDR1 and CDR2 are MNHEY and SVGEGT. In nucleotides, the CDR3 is TGTGCCAGCAGTTACTCTTATACTAGCGGAGTCGACAATGAGCAGTTCTTC. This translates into CASSYSYTSGVDNEQFF.

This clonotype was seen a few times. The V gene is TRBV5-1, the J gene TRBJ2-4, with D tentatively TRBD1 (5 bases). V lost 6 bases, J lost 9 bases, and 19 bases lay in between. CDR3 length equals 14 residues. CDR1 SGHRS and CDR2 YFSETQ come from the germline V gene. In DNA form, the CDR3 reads TGCGCCAGCAAATTTGGGCAAGTGCAGGGCATTCAGTACTTC. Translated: CASKFGQVQGIQYF.

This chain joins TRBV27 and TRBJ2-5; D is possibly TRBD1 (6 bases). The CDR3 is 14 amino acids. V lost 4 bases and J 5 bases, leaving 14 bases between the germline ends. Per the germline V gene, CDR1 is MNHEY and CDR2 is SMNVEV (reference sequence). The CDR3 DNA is TGTGCCAGCAGTTCCGACAGGTTTAGGGAGACCCAGTACTTC. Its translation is CASSSDRFRETQYF.

The CDR3 DNA sequence: TGTGCCACCAGCAGACGTGGAGATACGCAGTATTTT. This sequence encodes CATSRRGDTQYF. The chain couples TRBV15 to TRBJ2-3; D unclear. Trimming took 2 bases from V and 5 from J, leaving 5 bases between them. Germline values: CDR1 LNHNV, CDR2 YYDKDF (reference sequence). The CDR3 contains 12 residues.